This entry lists 30 T cell receptor beta chains sequenced from one sample in a study of T cell responses to AZD1222 COVID-19 vaccine. Assay: immunoSEQ multiplex PCR; the TCRdb copy retains only in-frame clones and omits some. The table has 120,000 to 150,000 clones, just over 90% seen once; the top ten hold about 3%. The sample in question was peripheral blood, obtained on day 0 of MenACWY control vaccination. All receptors come from an adult in good health.

This chain joins TRBV6-6 and TRBJ2-2, with D unresolved. The V end lost 6 bases, the J end lost 8 bases, and 22 bases lay between the germline ends. Germline V gives CDR1 MNHNY, CDR2 SVGAGI (reference sequence). This CDR3 region has 16 residues. The CDR3 DNA is TGTGCCAGCAGGAACCCGGGCCGTCGCGTGTCGGGGGAGCTGTTTTTT. As protein: CASRNPGRRVSGELFF.

The gene calls are TRBV28 and TRBJ1-2, with 7 bases fitting TRBD1. V lost 6 bases and J lost 7; bases outside the gene matches: 8. Germline V gene data show CDR1 as MDHEN and CDR2 as SYDVKM. This CDR3 has 13 amino acids. The DNA of the CDR3 is TGTGCCAGCAGCCAGACAGGGACTCGTGGCTACACCTTC. This translates into CASSQTGTRGYTF.

The J gene is TRBJ1-3, the V gene TRBV10-3; the D is unclear. Trimming took off 1 base at V and 0 bases at J, with 7 bases between the two ends. This CDR3 comprises 15 residues. Germline V CDR1 and CDR2: ENHRY, SYGVKD. This chain's CDR3 is CAISELSVSGNTIYF. The CDR3 bases are TGTGCCATCAGTGAGTTGTCCGTCTCTGGAAACACCATATATTTT.

The V call is TRBV2, the J call TRBJ1-1; D is unresolved. Per germline, CDR1 SNHLY and CDR2 FYNNEI. This CDR3 is built from 13 residues. Trimming stripped 7 bases from V and 1 base from J, with 10 bases between. CDR3 DNA sequence: TGTGCCAGCAATAGGGAGTCGAACACTGAAGCTTTCTTT. Amino acid sequence: CASNRESNTEAFF.

The rearrangement joins TRBV3-1 (or the pseudogene TRBV3-2) to TRBJ2-7; D gene unclear. The germline CDR1 and CDR2 sequences are LGHDT and YNNKEL (reference sequence). The CDR3 is 13 amino acids. V shed 2 bases and J shed 4 bases, with 9 bases lying between them. CDR3 in DNA: TGTGCCAGCAGCCAATCCCCGTCGTACGAGCAGTACTTC. Protein: CASSQSPSYEQYF.

The rearrangement links TRBV15 to TRBJ2-1; TRBD1 matches 7 bases. After removal of 1 base from V and 2 bases from J, the junction contained 2 bases not matched to a gene. The CDR3 has 15 residues. CDR1 LNHNV and CDR2 YYDKDF come from the germline V gene (reference sequence). The CDR3 sequence is CATSRGGQTYNEQFF. Written as DNA, the CDR3 is TGTGCCACCAGCAGAGGGGGACAGACCTACAATGAGCAGTTCTTC.

V usage is TRBV5-4 and J usage is TRBJ2-1, with 15 bases identical to TRBD2. V gave up 4 bases and J gave up 1 base; unmatched junction bases: 9. This CDR3 region has 19 residues. The V gene's germline CDR1 is SGHNT and CDR2 YYREEE (reference sequence). The CDR3 loop reads CASSPGTSGGSRSYNEQFF. As DNA, the CDR3 is TGTGCCAGCAGCCCCGGGACTAGCGGGGGGAGTAGGTCCTACAATGAGCAGTTCTTC.

This chain uses TRBV5-5 with TRBJ2-1; TRBD2 might be the D (5 bases). The CDR3 extends over 15 amino acids. Germline CDR1 is SGHKS and CDR2 is YYEKEE (reference sequence). Deletions cut 7 bases from V and 3 bases from J, with 17 bases between. The CDR3 loop reads CASSQVEEGYNEQFF. The CDR3 DNA is TGTGCCAGCTCCCAGGTAGAAGAGGGCTACAATGAGCAGTTCTTC.

CDR3: CASSLGLWGARYEQFF. The CDR3 DNA reads TGTGCCAGCAGTTTAGGTCTTTGGGGGGCGAGGTATGAGCAGTTCTTC. The chain recombines TRBV27 with TRBJ2-1, with D perhaps being TRBD1 or TRBD2 (6 bases each). The germline V and J ends were trimmed by 2 bases and 8 bases, with 19 bases remaining between them. This CDR3 region has 16 residues. Germline lookup yields CDR1 MNHEY and CDR2 SMNVEV (reference sequence).

The J gene is TRBJ1-1, the V gene TRBV18, with 7 bases identical to TRBD1. Looked up from germline, CDR1 is KGHSH and CDR2 is LQKENI. V trimming: 6 bases; J trimming: 4 bases; junction bases outside the gene matches: 8. The length of the CDR3 is 14 residues. CDR3 region: CASSPMGQTTEAFF. In DNA, the CDR3 is TGTGCCAGCTCCCCAATGGGACAGACCACTGAAGCTTTCTTT. Full variable domain (outside the CDR3, taken from reference TRBV18 and TRBJ1-1): NAGVMQNPRHLVRRRGQEARLRCSPMKGHSHVYWYRQLPEEGLKFMVYLQKENIIDESGMPKERFSAEFPKEGPSILRIQQVVRGDSAAYFCASSPMGQTTEAFFGQGTRLTVV.

This clone was counted once. V gene TRBV7-9 combines with J gene TRBJ1-1; D uncertain. Looked up from germline, CDR1 is SEHNR and CDR2 is FQNEAQ (reference sequence). The CDR3 spans 15 residues. The V and J ends lost 4 bases and 6 bases respectively, with 18 bases between them. CDR3 sequence reads: CASSSVRNGLAEAFF. The CDR3 region has the DNA TGTGCCAGCAGCTCTGTTAGGAACGGGTTGGCTGAAGCTTTCTTT.

CDR3 residues: CASSQDQAGVEGYTF. CDR3 sequence (DNA): TGTGCCAGCAGCCAAGATCAGGCAGGGGTTGAGGGCTACACCTTC. The chain is built from TRBV3-1 (or the pseudogene TRBV3-2) and TRBJ1-2; possible D gene TRBD1, 6 bases. Trimming removed 0 bases at V and 8 bases at J, with 16 bases between. Per the germline V gene, CDR1 is LGHDT and CDR2 is YNNKEL (reference sequence). The CDR3 has 15 amino acids.

J is TRBJ2-7 and V is TRBV7-9; 10 bases align to TRBD2. The CDR3 is 18 residues long. J gave up 0 bases and V 4 bases, and 12 bases lay outside the gene matches. In germline, CDR1 is SEHNR, CDR2 FQNEAQ (reference sequence). This chain's CDR3 is CASSSLPLSGRSSYEQYF. The CDR3, as DNA: TGTGCCAGCAGCTCCCTCCCCCTTAGCGGGAGGAGCTCCTACGAGCAGTACTTC.

This chain joins TRBV5-4 and TRBJ1-2; D is undetermined. Trimming took off 0 bases at V and 0 bases at J, with 6 bases between the two ends. The germline V gene encodes CDR1 SGHNT and CDR2 YYREEE (reference sequence). This CDR3 region has 14 residues. The CDR3 nucleotides are TGTGCCAGCAGCTTGGCCGGACCTAACTATGGCTACACCTTC. Translating it yields CASSLAGPNYGYTF.

V and J are TRBV27 and TRBJ2-7; D may be TRBD1 (5 bases). The V and J ends lost 6 bases and 1 base respectively, with 16 bases between them. Germline CDR1 is MNHEY and CDR2 is SMNVEV (reference sequence). CDR3 length equals 15 residues. In nucleotides, the CDR3 is TGTGCCAGCAGGGTCTCGGCAGGGTCATCCTACGAGCAGTACTTC. Protein sequence: CASRVSAGSSYEQYF.

V gene TRBV15 combines with J gene TRBJ2-7; no clear D gene. The CDR3 runs to 14 residues. Trimming removed 1 base at V and 0 bases at J, with 7 bases between. Germline values: CDR1 LNHNV, CDR2 YYDKDF (reference sequence). The CDR3 sequence is CATSRGTFSYEQYF. CDR3 nucleotides: TGTGCCACCAGCAGAGGAACGTTCTCCTACGAGCAGTACTTC. Full variable domain (remainder filled in from reference TRBV15 and TRBJ2-7): DAMVIQNPRYQVTQFGKPVTLSCSQTLNHNVMYWYQQKSSQAPKLLFHYYDKDFNNEADTPDNFQSRRPNTSFCFLDIRSPGLGDTAMYLCATSRGTFSYEQYFGPGTRLTVT.

This clone was seen only a few times. This chain connects TRBV6-4 to TRBJ1-1, with 10 bases aligning to TRBD1. Germline V gene lookup returns CDR1 MRHNA and CDR2 SNTAGT. The CDR3 runs 14 residues. V gave up 6 bases and J gave up 5 bases; unmatched junction bases: 6. CDR3 coding DNA: TGTGCCAGCAGCCCCGGGACAGGGGAAACTGAAGCTTTCTTT. Its translation: CASSPGTGETEAFF.

The rearrangement uses TRBV11-2 and TRBJ1-2; tentatively, D is TRBD1 (5 bases). Trimming shortened V by 5 bases and J by 8 bases, and 15 bases separated the two germline ends. Germline V gene sequence: CDR1 SGHAT, CDR2 FQNNGV. CDR3 length equals 13 residues. The CDR3 coding sequence is TGTGCCAGCAGCCCGGGGACCCCGAGAGGCTACACCTTC. As protein: CASSPGTPRGYTF.

The chain recombines TRBV4-1 with TRBJ2-3; TRBD2 agrees at 12 bases. The CDR3 totals 16 residues. Germline CDR1 MGHRA, CDR2 YSYEKL. V was clipped by 0 bases and J by 9 bases; unmatched bases: 7. CDR3 region: CASSQDPLAGGSTQYF. In DNA form, the CDR3 reads TGCGCCAGCAGCCAAGATCCCCTAGCGGGGGGGTCCACGCAGTATTTT.

The chain joins TRBV7-6 to TRBJ1-5; no clear D. The germline V gene encodes CDR1 SGHVS and CDR2 FNYEAQ. V lost 1 base and J lost 1, with 8 bases in between. This CDR3 spans 15 amino acids. The CDR3 sequence: CASSLGAGSNQPQHF. The CDR3, as DNA: TGTGCCAGCAGCTTAGGAGCCGGAAGCAATCAGCCCCAGCATTTT.

This clone was counted between two and nine times. The V call is TRBV5-4, the J call TRBJ1-2; D is ambiguous. The CDR3 totals 14 residues. Germline values: CDR1 SGHNT, CDR2 YYREEE (reference sequence). V gave up 4 bases and J gave up 8 bases, with 18 bases separating them. The CDR3 DNA is TGTGCCAGCAGCCCGGGGTGGTCAGCCTCGGGCTACACCTTC. Translated, it gives CASSPGWSASGYTF.

This clone appeared a single time. This chain uses TRBV12-3 or TRBV12-4 with TRBJ2-5, with 11 bases matching TRBD2. This CDR3 is built from 11 residues. With V trimmed by 4 bases and J by 14 bases, 3 bases remained unmatched. The CDR3 here is CASSSGLAEYF. CDR3 nucleotides: TGTGCCAGCAGTTCGGGACTAGCGGAATACTTC.

The chain has TRBV5-1 and TRBJ1-2, with TRBD1 matching over 10 bases. V trimming: 4 bases; J trimming: 5 bases; junction bases outside the gene matches: 5. The CDR3 extends over 14 amino acids. Germline V CDR1 and CDR2: SGHRS, YFSETQ. The CDR3 spells CASSPMDRGYGYTF. CDR3 nucleotide sequence: TGCGCCAGCAGCCCGATGGACAGGGGGTATGGCTACACCTTC.

A few counts support this clone. The rearrangement joins TRBV30 to TRBJ1-2; no firm D call. CDR1 is GTSNPN and CDR2 is SVGIG in the germline V gene (reference sequence). CDR3 length: 13 amino acids. Trimming shortened V by 0 bases and J by 4 bases, and 9 bases separated the two germline ends. This CDR3 is CAWSVDQIYGYTF. CDR3 bases: TGTGCCTGGAGTGTAGACCAGATCTATGGCTACACCTTC. Combining the CDR3 with reference TRBV30 and TRBJ1-2 gives the whole variable domain SQTIHQWPATLVQPVGSPLSLECTVEGTSNPNLYWYRQAAGRGLQLLFYSVGIGQISSEVPQNLSASRPQDRQFILSSKKLLLSDSGFYLCAWSVDQIYGYTFGSGTRLTVV.

The chain carries TRBV19 and TRBJ2-1; no definite D call. V gave up 5 bases and J gave up 4 bases, with 15 bases separating them. Germline V gives CDR1 LNHDA, CDR2 SQIVND (reference sequence). This CDR3 has 15 residues. The CDR3 DNA is TGTGCCAGTAGTCCCCGAATAGGTTCATACAATGAGCAGTTCTTC. This gives the protein CASSPRIGSYNEQFF.

The rearrangement uses TRBV5-1 and TRBJ2-5, with D perhaps assigned TRBD1 or TRBD2 (5 bases each). Germline assignment: CDR1 SGHRS and CDR2 YFSETQ. CDR3 length equals 15 residues. The germline V and J ends were trimmed by 4 bases and 4 bases, with 17 bases remaining between them. DNA for the CDR3: TGCGCCAGCAGCCCGGGACCATCGAGGCGAGAGACCCAGTACTTC. Protein sequence: CASSPGPSRRETQYF. The full variable domain, rest sourced from reference TRBV5-1 and TRBJ2-5, is KAGVTQTPRYLIKTRGQQVTLSCSPISGHRSVSWYQQTPGQGLQFLFEYFSETQRNKGNFPGRFSGRQFSNSRSEMNVSTLELGDSALYLCASSPGPSRRETQYFGPGTRLLVL.

The rearrangement uses TRBV19 and TRBJ1-4, with a weak D call TRBD1 (5 bases). The V end was cut by 7 bases, the J end by 8 bases, with 20 bases between. Per the germline V gene, CDR1 is LNHDA and CDR2 is SQIVND (reference sequence). CDR3 length: 15 residues. As DNA, the CDR3 is TGTGCCAGTACCCTTTCCCGGGACGATCGGGAAAAACTGTTTTTT. This encodes CASTLSRDDREKLFF.

The J gene is TRBJ2-7, the V gene TRBV30; tentatively, D is TRBD1 or TRBD2 (5 bases each). The germline gives CDR1 GTSNPN, CDR2 SVGIG (reference sequence). The CDR3 extends over 12 amino acids. The V end was cut by 3 bases, the J end by 2 bases, with 8 bases between. CDR3 nucleotides: TGTGCCTGGAGCCGGGACGCCTACGAGCAGTACTTC. Translating gives CAWSRDAYEQYF.

This chain uses TRBV5-5 with TRBJ1-6, with D perhaps matching TRBD1 (5 bases). Trimming removed 0 bases from V and 6 bases from J, with 13 bases in between. The CDR3 length is 16 residues. Germline CDR1 and CDR2: SGHKS and YYEKEE (reference sequence). The CDR3 is CASSLADGGANSPLHF. The CDR3 nucleotides are TGTGCCAGCAGCTTGGCGGACGGGGGAGCTAATTCACCCCTCCACTTT.

The chain recombines TRBV30 with TRBJ1-5, with D maybe TRBD1 (5 bases). The V end lost 1 base, the J end lost 6 bases, and 10 bases lay between the germline ends. Germline V gene data show CDR1 as GTSNPN and CDR2 as SVGIG (reference sequence). The CDR3 is 13 amino acids. CDR3 nucleotides: TGTGCCTGGAGTGCGGGGGATGGTCAGCCCCAGCATTTT. This gives the protein CAWSAGDGQPQHF.